This T cell receptor beta chain was identified in a study of OX40 agonist ivuxolimab in advanced cancers. Some clones are missing from TCRdb's copy, which holds only in-frame ones; the method was immunoSEQ multiplex PCR. The sample contains about 79,000 clones, around 85% of which appear only once. The V gene's germline CDR1 is SGHKS and CDR2 YYEKEE (reference sequence). With 5 bases removed from V and 8 bases from J, the gap between germline ends came to 22 bases. The CDR3 contains 16 residues. Sequenced material: CD4+ or CD8+ T cells sorted from blood, taken in a trial of the OX40 agonist ivuxolimab. The gene calls are TRBV5-5 and TRBJ1-4, with D possibly TRBD1 on 6 matching bases. The receptor was derived from an adult with an advanced solid tumor such as melanoma, head and neck, liver or kidney cancer. CDR3 sequence reads: CASSYRASPQTEKLFF. The DNA of the CDR3 is TGTGCCAGCAGTTACAGGGCCTCCCCTCAGACGGAAAAACTGTTTTTT.